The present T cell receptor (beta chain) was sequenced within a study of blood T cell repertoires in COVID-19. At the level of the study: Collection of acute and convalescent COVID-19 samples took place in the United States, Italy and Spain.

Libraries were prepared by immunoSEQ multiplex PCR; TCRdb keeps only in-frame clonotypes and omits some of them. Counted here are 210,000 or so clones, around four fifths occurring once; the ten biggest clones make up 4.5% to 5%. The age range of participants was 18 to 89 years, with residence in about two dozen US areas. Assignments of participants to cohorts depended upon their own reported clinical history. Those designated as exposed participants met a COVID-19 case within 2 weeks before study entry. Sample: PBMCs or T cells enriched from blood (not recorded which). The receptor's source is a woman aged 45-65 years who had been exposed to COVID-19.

The CDR3 DNA reads as TGTGCCAGCAGTCAGGTAGAGACCCAGTACTTC. This translates into CASSQVETQYF. This chain connects TRBV2 to TRBJ2-5, with D unclear. Trimming took 5 bases from V and 4 from J, leaving 5 bases between them. CDR3 length: 11 residues. Germline V gives CDR1 SNHLY, CDR2 FYNNEI. The whole variable domain, remainder taken from reference TRBV2 and TRBJ2-5, is EPEVTQTPSHQVTQMGQEVILRCVPISNHLYFYWYRQILGQKVEFLVSFYNNEISEKSEIFDDQFSVERPDGSNFTLKIRSTKLEDSAMYFCASSQVETQYFGPGTRLLVL.